Sequencing of this T cell receptor (beta chain) was carried out in a study of OX40 agonist ivuxolimab in advanced cancers. The CDR3 loop spans 15 amino acids. Germline assignment: CDR1 SGHRS and CDR2 YFSETQ. V was cut by 5 bases and J by 4 bases, with 13 bases left in between. Method: immunoSEQ multiplex PCR; TCRdb's copy keeps in-frame clones and lacks some. Among fewer than 80,000 clones listed, 85% were seen once. The chain combines TRBV5-1 with TRBJ2-6; D uncertain. The sequence derives from an adult with an advanced solid tumor such as melanoma, head and neck, liver or kidney cancer. The specimen was CD4+ or CD8+ T cells sorted from blood, collected in a trial of the OX40 agonist ivuxolimab. In DNA form, the CDR3 reads TGCGCCAGCAGTCCGGTGGGGTCCGGGGCCAACGTCCTGACTTTC. This encodes CASSPVGSGANVLTF. Supplemented by reference TRBV5-1 and TRBJ2-6, the full variable domain reads KAGVTQTPRYLIKTRGQQVTLSCSPISGHRSVSWYQQTPGQGLQFLFEYFSETQRNKGNFPGRFSGRQFSNSRSEMNVSTLELGDSALYLCASSPVGSGANVLTFGAGSRLTVL.